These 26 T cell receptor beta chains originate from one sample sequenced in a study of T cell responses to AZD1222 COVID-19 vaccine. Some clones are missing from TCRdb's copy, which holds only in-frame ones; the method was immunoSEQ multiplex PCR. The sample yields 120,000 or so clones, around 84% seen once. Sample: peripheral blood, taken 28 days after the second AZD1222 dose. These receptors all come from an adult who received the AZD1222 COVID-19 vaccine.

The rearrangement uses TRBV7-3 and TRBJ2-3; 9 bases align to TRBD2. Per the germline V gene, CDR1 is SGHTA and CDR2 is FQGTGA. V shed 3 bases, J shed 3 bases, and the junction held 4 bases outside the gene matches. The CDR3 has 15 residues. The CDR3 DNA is TGTGCCAGCAGCTTGCGGGGGGGAGTAACAGATACGCAGTATTTT. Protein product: CASSLRGGVTDTQYF.

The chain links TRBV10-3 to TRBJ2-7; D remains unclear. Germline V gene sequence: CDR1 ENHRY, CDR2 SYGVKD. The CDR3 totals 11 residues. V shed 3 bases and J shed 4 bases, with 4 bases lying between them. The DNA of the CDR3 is TGTGCCATCAGTGATGGGTACGAGCAGTACTTC. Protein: CAISDGYEQYF.

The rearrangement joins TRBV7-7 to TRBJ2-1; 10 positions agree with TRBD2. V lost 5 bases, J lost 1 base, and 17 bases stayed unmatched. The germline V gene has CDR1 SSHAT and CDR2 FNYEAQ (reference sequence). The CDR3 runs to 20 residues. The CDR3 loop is CASSAWGAGGPSVSYNEQFF. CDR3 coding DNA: TGTGCCAGCAGCGCATGGGGAGCGGGAGGGCCAAGTGTATCCTACAATGAGCAGTTCTTC. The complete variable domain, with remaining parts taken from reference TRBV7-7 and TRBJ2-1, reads GAGVSQSPRYKVTKRGQDVTLRCDPISSHATLYWYQQALGQGPEFLTYFNYEAQPDKSGLPSDRFSAERPEGSISTLTIQRTEQRDSAMYRCASSAWGAGGPSVSYNEQFFGPGTRLTVL.

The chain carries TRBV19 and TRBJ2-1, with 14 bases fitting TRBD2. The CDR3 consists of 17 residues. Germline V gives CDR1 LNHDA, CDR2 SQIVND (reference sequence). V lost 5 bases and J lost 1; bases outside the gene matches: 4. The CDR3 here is CASSLGTSGRSYNEQFF. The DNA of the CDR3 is TGTGCCAGTAGTTTGGGGACTAGCGGGAGATCCTACAATGAGCAGTTCTTC.

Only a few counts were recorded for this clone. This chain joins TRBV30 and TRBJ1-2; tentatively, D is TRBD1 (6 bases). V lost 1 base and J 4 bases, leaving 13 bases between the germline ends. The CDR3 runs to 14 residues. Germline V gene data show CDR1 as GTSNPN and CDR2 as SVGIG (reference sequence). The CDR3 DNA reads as TGTGCCTGGAGTGCGACAGGACCAACCTATGGCTACACCTTC. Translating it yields CAWSATGPTYGYTF.

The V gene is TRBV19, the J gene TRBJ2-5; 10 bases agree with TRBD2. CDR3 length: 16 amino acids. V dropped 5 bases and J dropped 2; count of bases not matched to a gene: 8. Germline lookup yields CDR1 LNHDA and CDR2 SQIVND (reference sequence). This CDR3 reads CASSSLLAGVQETQYF. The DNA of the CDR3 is TGTGCCAGTAGTTCCCTGCTAGCGGGAGTACAAGAGACCCAGTACTTC.

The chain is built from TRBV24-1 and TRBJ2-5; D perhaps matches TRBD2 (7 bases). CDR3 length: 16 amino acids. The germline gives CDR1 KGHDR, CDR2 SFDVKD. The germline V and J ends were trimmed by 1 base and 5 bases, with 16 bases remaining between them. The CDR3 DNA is TGTGCCACCAGTGATTTTTCTGGCAGGGGAGGGGAGACCCAGTACTTC. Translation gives CATSDFSGRGGETQYF.

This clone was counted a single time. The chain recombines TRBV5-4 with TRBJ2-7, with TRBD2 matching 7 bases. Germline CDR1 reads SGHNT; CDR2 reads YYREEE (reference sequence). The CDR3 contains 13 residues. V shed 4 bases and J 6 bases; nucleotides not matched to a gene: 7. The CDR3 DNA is TGTGCCAGCAGCCCGGCGGGACTACCCGAGCAGTACTTC. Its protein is CASSPAGLPEQYF.

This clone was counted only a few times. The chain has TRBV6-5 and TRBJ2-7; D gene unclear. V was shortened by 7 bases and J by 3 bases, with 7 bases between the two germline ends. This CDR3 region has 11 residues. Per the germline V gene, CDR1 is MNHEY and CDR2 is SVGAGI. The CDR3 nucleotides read TGTGCCAGCATTGGGGTCTACGAGCAGTACTTC. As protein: CASIGVYEQYF.

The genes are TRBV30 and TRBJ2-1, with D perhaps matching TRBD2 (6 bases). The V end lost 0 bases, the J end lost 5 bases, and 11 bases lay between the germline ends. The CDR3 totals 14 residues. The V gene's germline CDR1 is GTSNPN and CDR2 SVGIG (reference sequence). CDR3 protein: CAWSVTGLNNEQFF. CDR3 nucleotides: TGTGCCTGGAGTGTAACGGGACTCAACAATGAGCAGTTCTTC.

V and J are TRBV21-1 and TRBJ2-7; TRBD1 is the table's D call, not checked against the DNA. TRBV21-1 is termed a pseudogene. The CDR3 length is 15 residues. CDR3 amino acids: CATTTPGQGSYEQYF. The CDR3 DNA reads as TGTGCCACTACAACTCCGGGACAGGGCTCCTACGAGCAGTACTTC.

CDR3 loop: CASSLEGLETQYF. In DNA form, the CDR3 reads TGTGCCAGCAGCTTGGAGGGGTTGGAGACCCAGTACTTC. V and J are TRBV5-5 and TRBJ2-5; D is possibly TRBD1 (5 bases). Trimming shortened V by 0 bases and J by 5 bases, and 8 bases separated the two germline ends. The CDR3 totals 13 residues. CDR1 is SGHKS, CDR2 YYEKEE, per germline (reference sequence). Drawing the rest from reference TRBV5-5 and TRBJ2-5, the complete variable domain is DAGVTQSPTHLIKTRGQQVTLRCSPISGHKSVSWYQQVLGQGPQFIFQYYEKEERGRGNFPDRFSARQFPNYSSELNVNALLLGDSALYLCASSLEGLETQYFGPGTRLLVL.

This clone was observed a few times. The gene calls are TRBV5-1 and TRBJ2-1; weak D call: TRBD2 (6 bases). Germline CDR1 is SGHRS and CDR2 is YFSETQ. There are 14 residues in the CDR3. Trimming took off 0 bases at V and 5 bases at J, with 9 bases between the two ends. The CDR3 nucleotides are TGCGCCAGCAGCTTGGGACTAGTAGACAATGAGCAGTTCTTC. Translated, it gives CASSLGLVDNEQFF.

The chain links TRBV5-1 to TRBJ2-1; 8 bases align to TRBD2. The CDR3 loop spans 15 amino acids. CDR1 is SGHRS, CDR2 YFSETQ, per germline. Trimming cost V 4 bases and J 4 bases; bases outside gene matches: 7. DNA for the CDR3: TGCGCCAGCAGCCCCGGGAGGGAGGCTTACAATGAGCAGTTCTTC. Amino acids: CASSPGREAYNEQFF.

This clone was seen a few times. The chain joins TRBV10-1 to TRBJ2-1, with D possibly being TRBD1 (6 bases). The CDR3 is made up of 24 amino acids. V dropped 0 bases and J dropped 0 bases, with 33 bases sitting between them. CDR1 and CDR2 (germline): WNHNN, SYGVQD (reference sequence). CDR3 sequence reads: CASSESPQGKRLDTPPSSYNEQFF. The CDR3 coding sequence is TGCGCCAGCAGTGAGTCCCCACAGGGCAAGCGGTTGGATACACCACCAAGCTCCTACAATGAGCAGTTCTTC.

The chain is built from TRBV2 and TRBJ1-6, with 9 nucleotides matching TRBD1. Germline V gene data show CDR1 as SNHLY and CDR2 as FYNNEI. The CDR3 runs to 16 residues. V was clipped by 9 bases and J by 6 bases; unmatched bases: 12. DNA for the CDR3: TGTGCCAGTCGGACAGGGGCTTTAGTTGGTAATTCACCCCTCCACTTT. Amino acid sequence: CASRTGALVGNSPLHF. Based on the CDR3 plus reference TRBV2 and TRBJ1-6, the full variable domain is EPEVTQTPSHQVTQMGQEVILRCVPISNHLYFYWYRQILGQKVEFLVSFYNNEISEKSEIFDDQFSVERPDGSNFTLKIRSTKLEDSAMYFCASRTGALVGNSPLHFGNGTRLTVT.

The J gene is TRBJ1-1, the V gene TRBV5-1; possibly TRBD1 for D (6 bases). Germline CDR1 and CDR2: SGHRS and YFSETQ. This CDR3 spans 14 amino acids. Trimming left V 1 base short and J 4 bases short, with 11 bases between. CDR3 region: CASSLTQGSTEAFF. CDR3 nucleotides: TGCGCCAGCAGCTTGACACAGGGAAGCACTGAAGCTTTCTTT.

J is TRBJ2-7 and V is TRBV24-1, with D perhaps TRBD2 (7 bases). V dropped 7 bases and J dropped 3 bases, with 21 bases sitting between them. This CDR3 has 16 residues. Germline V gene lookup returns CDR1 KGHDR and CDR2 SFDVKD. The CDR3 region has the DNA TGTGCCACCAGCAGGGGAGGGGCAGGGGATAGCTACGAGCAGTACTTC. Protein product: CATSRGGAGDSYEQYF.

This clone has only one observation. The DNA of the CDR3 is TGTGCCACCAGTGATTCCTCACTTGACAGAATCTCCAATGAGCAGTTCTTC. It yields the protein CATSDSSLDRISNEQFF. V usage is TRBV24-1 and J usage is TRBJ2-1; maybe TRBD1 (5 bases). The CDR3 has 17 amino acids. V lost 2 bases and J lost 6, with 19 bases in between. Germline CDR1 KGHDR, CDR2 SFDVKD.

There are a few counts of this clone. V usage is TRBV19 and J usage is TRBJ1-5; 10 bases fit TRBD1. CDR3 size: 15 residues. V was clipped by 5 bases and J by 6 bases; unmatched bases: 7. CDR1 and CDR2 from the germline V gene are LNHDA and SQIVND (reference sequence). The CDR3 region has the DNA TGTGCCAGTAGTCGGGGACAGGGGACTTCTCAGCCCCAGCATTTT. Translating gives CASSRGQGTSQPQHF.

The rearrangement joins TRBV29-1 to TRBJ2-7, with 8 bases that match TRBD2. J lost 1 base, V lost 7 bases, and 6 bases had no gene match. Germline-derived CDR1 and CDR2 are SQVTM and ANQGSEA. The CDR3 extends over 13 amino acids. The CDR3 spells CSARASGSYEQYF. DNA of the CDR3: TGCAGCGCTAGGGCTAGCGGGTCCTACGAGCAGTACTTC.

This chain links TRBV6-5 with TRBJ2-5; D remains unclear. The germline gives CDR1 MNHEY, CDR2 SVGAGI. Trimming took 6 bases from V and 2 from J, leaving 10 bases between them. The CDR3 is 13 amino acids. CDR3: CASRPGRQETQYF. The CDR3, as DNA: TGTGCCAGCAGGCCAGGACGGCAAGAGACCCAGTACTTC.

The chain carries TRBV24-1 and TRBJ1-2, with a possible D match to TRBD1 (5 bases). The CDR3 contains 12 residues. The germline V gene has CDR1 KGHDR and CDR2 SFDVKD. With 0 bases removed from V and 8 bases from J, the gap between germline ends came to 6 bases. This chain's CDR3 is CATSDLRQGYTF. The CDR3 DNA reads TGTGCCACCAGTGATTTGAGACAGGGCTACACCTTC.

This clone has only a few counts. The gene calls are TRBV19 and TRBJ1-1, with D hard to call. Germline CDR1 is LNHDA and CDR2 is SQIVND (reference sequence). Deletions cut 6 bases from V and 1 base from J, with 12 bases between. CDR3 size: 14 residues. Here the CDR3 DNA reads TGTGCCAGTAGCACGACGCCACGGAACACTGAAGCTTTCTTT. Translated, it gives CASSTTPRNTEAFF.

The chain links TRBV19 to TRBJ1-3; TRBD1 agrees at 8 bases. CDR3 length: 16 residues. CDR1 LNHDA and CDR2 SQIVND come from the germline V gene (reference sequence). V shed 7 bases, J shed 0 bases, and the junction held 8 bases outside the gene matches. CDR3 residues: CASNRGTEGSGNTIYF. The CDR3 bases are TGTGCCAGTAACAGGGGGACCGAAGGCTCTGGAAACACCATATATTTT.

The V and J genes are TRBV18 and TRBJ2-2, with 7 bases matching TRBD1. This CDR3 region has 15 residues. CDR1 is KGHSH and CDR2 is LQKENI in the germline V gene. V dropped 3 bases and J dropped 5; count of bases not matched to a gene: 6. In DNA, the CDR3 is TGTGCCAGCTCACCGCAGGGGGTCGGAACCGGGGAGCTGTTTTTT. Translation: CASSPQGVGTGELFF. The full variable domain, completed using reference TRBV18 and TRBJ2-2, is NAGVMQNPRHLVRRRGQEARLRCSPMKGHSHVYWYRQLPEEGLKFMVYLQKENIIDESGMPKERFSAEFPKEGPSILRIQQVVRGDSAAYFCASSPQGVGTGELFFGEGSRLTVL.